The source of this T cell receptor beta chain is a study of T cells in Graves' hyperthyroidism and ophthalmopathy. Looking at the study overall: It was at initial diagnosis, before any treatment, that peripheral blood was collected.

This clonotype was counted many times. The cohort's ophthalmopathy patients, a group with duration under 3 months, had a Clinical Activity Score of at least 3 and a NOSPECS grade of at least 4. Using RNA transcripts as the source, TCR beta CDR3 regions were amplified. The HTBI primer set was used in a first-round RT-PCR of the TCR CDR3. TCRdb fed the multiplex PCR reads into MiXCR, producing one record per CDR3 protein. The data contain 550,000 to 700,000 distinct CDR3 sequences, roughly 14% of them seen just once; the ten biggest clones take up 4% to 5.5%. The V gene's germline CDR1 is SNHLY and CDR2 FYNNEI. The ends were cut back, 5 bases at V and 7 bases at J, with 15 bases in the middle. This CDR3 has 13 amino acids.

This chain joins TRBV2 and TRBJ2-7; TRBD2 might be the D (6 bases). The sequencing input was blood. This sequence was found in a woman in her thirties or forties with Graves' ophthalmopathy. CDR3 protein: CASSPWGEREQYF. The CDR3 nucleotides are TGTGCCAGCAGTCCTTGGGGGGAGAGGGAGCAGTACTTC.